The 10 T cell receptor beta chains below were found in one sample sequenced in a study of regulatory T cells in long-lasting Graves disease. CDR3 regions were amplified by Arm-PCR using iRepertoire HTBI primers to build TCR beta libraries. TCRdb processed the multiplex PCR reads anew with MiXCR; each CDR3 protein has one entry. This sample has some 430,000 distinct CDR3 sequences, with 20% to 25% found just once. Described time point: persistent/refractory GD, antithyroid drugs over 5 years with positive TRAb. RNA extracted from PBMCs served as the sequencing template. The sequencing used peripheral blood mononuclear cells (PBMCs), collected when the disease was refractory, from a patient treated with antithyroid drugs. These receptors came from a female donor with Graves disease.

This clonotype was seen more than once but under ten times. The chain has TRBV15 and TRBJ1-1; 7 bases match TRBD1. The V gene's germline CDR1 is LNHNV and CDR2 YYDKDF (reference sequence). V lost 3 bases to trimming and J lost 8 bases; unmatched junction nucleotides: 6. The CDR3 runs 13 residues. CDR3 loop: CATSREGAGEAFF. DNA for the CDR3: TGTGCCACCAGCAGGGAGGGGGCAGGGGAAGCTTTCTTT.

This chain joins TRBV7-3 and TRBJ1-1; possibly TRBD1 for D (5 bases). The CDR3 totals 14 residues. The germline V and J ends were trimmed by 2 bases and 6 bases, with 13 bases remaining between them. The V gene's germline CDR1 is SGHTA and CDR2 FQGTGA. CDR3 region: CASSLGGGTAEAFF. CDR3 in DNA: TGTGCCAGCAGCTTAGGGGGGGGTACGGCTGAAGCTTTCTTT.

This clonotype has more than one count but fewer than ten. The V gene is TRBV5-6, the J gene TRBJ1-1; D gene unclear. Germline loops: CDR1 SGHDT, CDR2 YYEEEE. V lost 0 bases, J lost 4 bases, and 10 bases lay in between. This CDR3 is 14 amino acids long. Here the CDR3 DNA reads TGTGCCAGCAGCTTGGAGAACAGTCGCACTGAAGCTTTCTTT. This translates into CASSLENSRTEAFF.

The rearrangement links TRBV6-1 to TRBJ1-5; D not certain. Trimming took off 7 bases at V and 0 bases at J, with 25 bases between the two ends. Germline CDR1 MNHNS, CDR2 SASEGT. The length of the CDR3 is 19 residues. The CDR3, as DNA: TGTGCCAGCAAACAACGAGACGCTTCCATGGCCTATAGCAATCAGCCCCAGCATTTT. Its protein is CASKQRDASMAYSNQPQHF.

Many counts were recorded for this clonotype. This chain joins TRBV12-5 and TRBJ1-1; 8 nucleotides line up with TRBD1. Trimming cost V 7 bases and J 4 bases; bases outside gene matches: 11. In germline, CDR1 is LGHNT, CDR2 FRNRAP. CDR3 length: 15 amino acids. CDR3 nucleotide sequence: TGTGCTAGTGCCCATGGGACAGGTGGACTCACTGAAGCTTTCTTT. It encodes CASAHGTGGLTEAFF.

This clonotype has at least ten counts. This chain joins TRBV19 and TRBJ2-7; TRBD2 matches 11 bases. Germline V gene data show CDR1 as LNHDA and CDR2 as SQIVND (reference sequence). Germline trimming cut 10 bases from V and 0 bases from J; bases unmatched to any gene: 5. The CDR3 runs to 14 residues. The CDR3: CATTSGSASYEQYF. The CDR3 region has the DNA TGTGCCACTACTAGCGGGAGTGCCTCCTACGAGCAGTACTTC.

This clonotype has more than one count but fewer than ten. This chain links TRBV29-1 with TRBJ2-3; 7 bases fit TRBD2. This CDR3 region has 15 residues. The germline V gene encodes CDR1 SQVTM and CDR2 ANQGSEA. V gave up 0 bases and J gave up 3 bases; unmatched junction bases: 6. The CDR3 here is CSVEEASGPTDTQYF. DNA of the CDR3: TGCAGCGTTGAAGAGGCTAGCGGCCCGACAGATACGCAGTATTTT.

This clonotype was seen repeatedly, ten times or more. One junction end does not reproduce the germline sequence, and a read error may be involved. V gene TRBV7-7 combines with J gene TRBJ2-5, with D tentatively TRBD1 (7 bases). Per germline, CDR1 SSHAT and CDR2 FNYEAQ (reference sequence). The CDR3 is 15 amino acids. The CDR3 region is CASSLEGQPSETQYF. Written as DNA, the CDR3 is TGTGCTAGCAGCTTGGAGGGACAGCCTTCCGAGACCCAGTACTTC.

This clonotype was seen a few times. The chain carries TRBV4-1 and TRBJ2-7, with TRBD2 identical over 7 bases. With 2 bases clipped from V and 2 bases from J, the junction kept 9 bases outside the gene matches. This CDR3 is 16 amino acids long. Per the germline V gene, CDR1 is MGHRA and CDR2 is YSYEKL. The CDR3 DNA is TGCGCCAGCAGCCAATTCCTCGCGGGAGCGCCCTACGAGCAGTACTTC. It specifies CASSQFLAGAPYEQYF.

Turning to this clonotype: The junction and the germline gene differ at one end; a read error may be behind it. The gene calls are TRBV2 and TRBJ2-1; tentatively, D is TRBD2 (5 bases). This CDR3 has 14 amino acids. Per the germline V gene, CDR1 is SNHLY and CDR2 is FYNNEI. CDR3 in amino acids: CASSVAGGYNGQFF. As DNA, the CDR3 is TGTGCCAGCAGTGTGGCGGGCGGGTACAATGGGCAGTTCTTC.